This is a list of T cell receptor beta chains from one sample in a study of T cell responses to AZD1222 COVID-19 vaccine. Repertoires were generated with immunoSEQ multiplex PCR, while TCRdb's copy carries only in-frame clones and drops some. The sample shows about 140,000 clones, roughly 90% of them seen only once. This specimen was peripheral blood, taken 28 days after the second AZD1222 dose. The source of these receptors is an adult who received the AZD1222 COVID-19 vaccine. CDR3s include the opening cysteine and the closing phenylalanine or tryptophan. Fields, in order: D gene, V gene, J gene, clone size, CDR3 protein, CDR3 DNA. The D gene is left open where the match is weak. Clone size is stated in some rows and not others, as once, few, many or a class when expanded.

TRBD2	TRBV7-3	TRBJ2-3	-	CASSLAGGGPLDTQYF	TGTGCCAGCAGCTTAGCCGGCGGGGGGCCCCTGGATACGCAGTATTTT
-	TRBV12-3/TRBV12-4	TRBJ2-5	-	CASSLGHGETQYF	TGTGCCAGCAGTTTGGGCCATGGGGAGACCCAGTACTTC
TRBD1	TRBV4-1	TRBJ1-6	-	CASSPMGRDSSYNSPLHF	TGCGCCAGCAGCCCCATGGGCCGGGACAGCTCCTATAATTCACCCCTCCACTTT
-	TRBV7-2	TRBJ2-2	-	CASSLSRASANTGELFF	TGTGCCAGCAGCCTTTCGAGGGCTAGCGCGAACACCGGGGAGCTGTTTTTT
TRBD1	TRBV7-9	TRBJ1-1	-	CASSSPRGVAAEAFF	TGTGCCAGCAGCTCCCCCAGGGGGGTTGCGGCTGAAGCTTTCTTT
TRBD2	TRBV6-4	TRBJ2-3	-	CASSERAGPSTDTQYF	TGTGCCAGCAGTGAACGAGCGGGACCTTCCACAGATACGCAGTATTTT
-	TRBV19	TRBJ1-3	-	CASSIWGASRRNTIYF	TGTGCCAGTAGTATATGGGGGGCCTCGAGAAGAAACACCATATATTTT
TRBD1	TRBV11-2	TRBJ1-1	once	CASSFGAQGITEAFF	TGTGCCAGCAGCTTTGGGGCACAGGGGATCACTGAAGCTTTCTTT
-	TRBV7-3	TRBJ2-2	-	CASSWDLNTGELFF	TGTGCCAGCAGCTGGGACTTAAACACCGGGGAGCTGTTTTTT
TRBD1	TRBV19	TRBJ2-3	-	CASSMGPGTGTDTQYF	TGTGCCAGTAGTATGGGGCCCGGGACAGGGACAGATACGCAGTATTTT
-	TRBV24-1	TRBJ2-5	-	CATSQGSTLETQYF	TGTGCCACCAGTCAGGGTTCCACTCTCGAGACCCAGTACTTC
-	TRBV2	TRBJ1-3	-	CASSGSTLSGNTIYF	TGTGCCAGCTCGGGGAGTACCCTCTCTGGAAACACCATATATTTT
-	TRBV27	TRBJ2-2	few	CASSYVGTGELFF	TGTGCCAGCAGTTACGTCGGCACCGGGGAGCTGTTTTTT
-	TRBV3-1/TRBV3-2	TRBJ2-7	-	CACQGGSEQYF	TGTGCCTGCCAGGGCGGGTCGGAGCAGTACTTC
-	TRBV5-6	TRBJ1-1	-	CASSLRGAEAFF	TGTGCCAGCAGCTTACGAGGGGCTGAAGCTTTCTTT
TRBD1	TRBV6-9	TRBJ1-3	once	CASSRQTGEAGNTIYF	TGTGCCAGCAGTCGCCAGACAGGGGAGGCCGGAAACACCATATATTTT